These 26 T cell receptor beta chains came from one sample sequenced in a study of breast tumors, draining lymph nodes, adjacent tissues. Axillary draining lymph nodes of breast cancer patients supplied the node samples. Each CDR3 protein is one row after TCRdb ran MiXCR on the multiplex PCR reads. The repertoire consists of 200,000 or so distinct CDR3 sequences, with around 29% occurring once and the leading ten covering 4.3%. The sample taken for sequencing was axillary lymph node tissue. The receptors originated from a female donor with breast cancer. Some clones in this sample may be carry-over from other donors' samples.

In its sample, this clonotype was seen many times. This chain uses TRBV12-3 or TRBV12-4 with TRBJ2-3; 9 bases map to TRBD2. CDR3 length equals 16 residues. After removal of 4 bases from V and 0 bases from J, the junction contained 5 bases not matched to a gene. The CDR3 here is CASSSSGRMSTDTQYF. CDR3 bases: TGTGCCAGCAGTTCAAGCGGGAGGATGAGCACAGATACGCAGTATTTT.

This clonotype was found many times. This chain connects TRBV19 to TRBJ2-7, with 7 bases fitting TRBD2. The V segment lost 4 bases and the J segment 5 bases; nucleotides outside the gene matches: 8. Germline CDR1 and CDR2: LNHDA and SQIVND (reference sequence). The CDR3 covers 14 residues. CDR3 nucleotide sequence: TGTGCCAGTAGTAGGGGAGGGCCGCGGGACGAGCAGTACTTC. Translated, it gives CASSRGGPRDEQYF.

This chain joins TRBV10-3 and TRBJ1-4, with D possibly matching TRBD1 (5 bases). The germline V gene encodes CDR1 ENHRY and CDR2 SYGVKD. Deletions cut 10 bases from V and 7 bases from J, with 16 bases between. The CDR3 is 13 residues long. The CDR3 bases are TGTGCCACTACCGGGGGGTCGCTTGAAAAACTGTTTTTT. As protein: CATTGGSLEKLFF.

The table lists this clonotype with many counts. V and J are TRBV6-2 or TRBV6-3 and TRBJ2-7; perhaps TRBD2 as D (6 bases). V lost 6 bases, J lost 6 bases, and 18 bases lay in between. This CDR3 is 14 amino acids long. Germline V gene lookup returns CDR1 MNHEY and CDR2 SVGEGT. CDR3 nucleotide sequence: TGTGCCAGCAGCCGAGGAGGGGATGAGGTCGAGCAGTACTTC. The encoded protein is CASSRGGDEVEQYF.

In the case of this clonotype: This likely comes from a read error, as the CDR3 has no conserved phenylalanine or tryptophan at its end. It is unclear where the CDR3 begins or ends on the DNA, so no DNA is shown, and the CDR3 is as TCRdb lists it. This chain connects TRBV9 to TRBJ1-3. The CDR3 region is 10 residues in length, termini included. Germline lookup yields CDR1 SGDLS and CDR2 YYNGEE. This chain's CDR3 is CASSVRGWNT.

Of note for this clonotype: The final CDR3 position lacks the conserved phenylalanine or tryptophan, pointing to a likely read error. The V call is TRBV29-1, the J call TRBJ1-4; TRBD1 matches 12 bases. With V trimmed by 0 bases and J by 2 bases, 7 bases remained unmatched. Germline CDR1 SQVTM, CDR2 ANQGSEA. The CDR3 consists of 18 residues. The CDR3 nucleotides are TGCAGCGTTGAAGAGCCCCGGGACAGGGGGCTTACTAATGAAAAACTGTTTTGT. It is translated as CSVEEPRDRGLTNEKLFC.

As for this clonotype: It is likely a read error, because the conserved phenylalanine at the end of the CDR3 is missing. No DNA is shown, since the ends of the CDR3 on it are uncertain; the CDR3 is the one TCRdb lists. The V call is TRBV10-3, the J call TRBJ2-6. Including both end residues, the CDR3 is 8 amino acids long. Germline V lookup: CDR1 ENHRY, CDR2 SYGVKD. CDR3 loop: CAIKGRTS.

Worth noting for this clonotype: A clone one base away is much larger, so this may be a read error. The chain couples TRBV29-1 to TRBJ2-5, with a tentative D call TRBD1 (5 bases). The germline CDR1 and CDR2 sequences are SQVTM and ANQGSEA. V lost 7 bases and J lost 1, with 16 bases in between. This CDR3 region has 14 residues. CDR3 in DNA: TGCAGCGCGACGGAACAGGTATCCCAAGAGACCCAGTACTTC. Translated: CSATEQVSQETQYF.

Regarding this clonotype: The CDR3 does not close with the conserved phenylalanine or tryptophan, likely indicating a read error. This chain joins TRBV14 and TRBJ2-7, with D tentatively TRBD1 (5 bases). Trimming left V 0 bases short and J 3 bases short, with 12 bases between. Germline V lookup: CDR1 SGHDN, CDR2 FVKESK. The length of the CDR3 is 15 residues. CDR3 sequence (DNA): TGTGCCAGCAGCCAAGACAGGGCGGTCCACTACGAGCAGTACCTC. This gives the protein CASSQDRAVHYEQYL.

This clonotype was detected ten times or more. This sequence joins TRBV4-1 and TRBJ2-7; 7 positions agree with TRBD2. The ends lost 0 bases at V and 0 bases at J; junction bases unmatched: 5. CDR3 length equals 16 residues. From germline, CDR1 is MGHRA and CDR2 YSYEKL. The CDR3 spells CASSQEVGRDSYEQYF. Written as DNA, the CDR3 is TGCGCCAGCAGCCAAGAGGTGGGGAGGGACTCCTACGAGCAGTACTTC.

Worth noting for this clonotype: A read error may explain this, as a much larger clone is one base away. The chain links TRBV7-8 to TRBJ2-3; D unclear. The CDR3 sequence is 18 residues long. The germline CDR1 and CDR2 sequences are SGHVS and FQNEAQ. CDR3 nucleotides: TGTGCCAGCAGCACGAGATATAGCAGCCCGCTAGACACACATACGCAGTATTTT. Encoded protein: CASSTRYSSPLDTHTQYF.

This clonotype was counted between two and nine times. Here the CDR3 reads CASSFTLRGEQFF. CDR3 bases: TGTGCCAGCAGTTTCACCCTCCGAGGTGAGCAGTTCTTC. V and J are TRBV12-3 or TRBV12-4 and TRBJ2-1; no clear D gene. V lost 3 bases and J 9 bases, leaving 12 bases between the germline ends. The CDR3 is made up of 13 amino acids.

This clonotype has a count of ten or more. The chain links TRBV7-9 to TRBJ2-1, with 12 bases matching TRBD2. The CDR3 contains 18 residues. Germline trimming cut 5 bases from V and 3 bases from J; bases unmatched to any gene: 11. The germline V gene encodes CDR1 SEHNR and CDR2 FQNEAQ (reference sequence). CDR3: CASSPPLTSGRFYNEQFF. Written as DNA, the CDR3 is TGTGCCAGCAGCCCGCCACTCACTAGCGGGAGGTTCTACAATGAGCAGTTCTTC.

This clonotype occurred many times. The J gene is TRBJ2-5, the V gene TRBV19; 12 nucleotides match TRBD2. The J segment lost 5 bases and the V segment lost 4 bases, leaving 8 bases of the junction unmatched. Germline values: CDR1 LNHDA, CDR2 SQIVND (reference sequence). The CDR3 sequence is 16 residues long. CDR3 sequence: CASSNGLAGIGETQYF. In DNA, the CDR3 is TGTGCCAGTAGTAACGGACTAGCGGGAATCGGGGAGACCCAGTACTTC.

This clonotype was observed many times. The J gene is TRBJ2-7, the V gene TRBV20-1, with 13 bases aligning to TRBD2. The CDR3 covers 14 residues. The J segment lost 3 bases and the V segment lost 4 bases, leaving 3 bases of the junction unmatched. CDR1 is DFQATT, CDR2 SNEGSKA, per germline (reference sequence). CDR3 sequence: CSATTSGRLYEQYF. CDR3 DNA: TGCAGTGCTACGACTAGCGGGAGGCTCTACGAGCAGTACTTC.

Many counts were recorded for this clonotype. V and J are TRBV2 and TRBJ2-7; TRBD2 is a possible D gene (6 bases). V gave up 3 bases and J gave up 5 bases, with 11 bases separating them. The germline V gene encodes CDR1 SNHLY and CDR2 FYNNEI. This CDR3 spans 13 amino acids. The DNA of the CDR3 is TGTGCCAGCAGTGATGAACTAGCCCACGAGCAGTACTTC. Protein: CASSDELAHEQYF.

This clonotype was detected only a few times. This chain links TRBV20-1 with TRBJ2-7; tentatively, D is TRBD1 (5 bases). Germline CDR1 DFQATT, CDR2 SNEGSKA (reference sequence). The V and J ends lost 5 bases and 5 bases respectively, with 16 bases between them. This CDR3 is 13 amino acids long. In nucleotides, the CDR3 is TGCAGTGCTCCACGGACACTAAACCACGAGCAGTACTTC. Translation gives CSAPRTLNHEQYF.

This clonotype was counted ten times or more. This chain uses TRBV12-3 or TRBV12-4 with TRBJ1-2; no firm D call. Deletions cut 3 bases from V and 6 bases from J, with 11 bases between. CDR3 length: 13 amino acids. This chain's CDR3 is CASSFGDVDGYTF. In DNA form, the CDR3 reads TGTGCCAGCAGTTTCGGAGATGTCGATGGCTACACCTTC.

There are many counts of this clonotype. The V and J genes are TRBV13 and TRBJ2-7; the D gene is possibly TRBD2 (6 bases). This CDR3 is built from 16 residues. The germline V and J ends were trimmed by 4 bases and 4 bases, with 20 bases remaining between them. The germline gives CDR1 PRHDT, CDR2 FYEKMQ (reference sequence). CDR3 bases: TGTGCCAGCAGCTCCCATGGGCGGGGCGAGGGTTACGAGCAGTACTTC. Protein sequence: CASSSHGRGEGYEQYF.

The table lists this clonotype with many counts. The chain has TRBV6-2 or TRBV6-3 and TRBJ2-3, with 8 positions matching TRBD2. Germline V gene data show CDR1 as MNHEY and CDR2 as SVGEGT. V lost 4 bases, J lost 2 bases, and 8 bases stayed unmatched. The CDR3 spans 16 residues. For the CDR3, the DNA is TGTGCCAGCAGTTCCCAGGTTAGCGGGATCACAGATACGCAGTATTTT. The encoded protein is CASSSQVSGITDTQYF.

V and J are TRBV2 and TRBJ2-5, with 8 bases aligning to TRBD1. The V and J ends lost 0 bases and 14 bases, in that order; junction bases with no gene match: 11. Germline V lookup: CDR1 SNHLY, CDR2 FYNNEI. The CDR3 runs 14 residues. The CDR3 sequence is CASSEARGGTGGYF. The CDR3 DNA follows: TGTGCCAGCAGTGAAGCCCGAGGGGGGACAGGAGGCTACTTC.

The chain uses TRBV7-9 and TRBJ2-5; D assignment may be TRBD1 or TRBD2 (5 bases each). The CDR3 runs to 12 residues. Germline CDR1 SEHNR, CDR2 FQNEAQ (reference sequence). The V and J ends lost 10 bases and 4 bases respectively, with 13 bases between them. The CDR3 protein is CAIRGDGETQYF. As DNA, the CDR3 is TGTGCCATCCGAGGGGATGGAGAGACCCAGTACTTC.

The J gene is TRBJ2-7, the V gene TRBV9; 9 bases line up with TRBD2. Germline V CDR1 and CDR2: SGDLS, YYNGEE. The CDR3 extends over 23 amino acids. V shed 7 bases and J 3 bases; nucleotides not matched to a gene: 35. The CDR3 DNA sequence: TGTGCCAGCTCACAAGAGACAATGACGGCCTTTTTTGCGGGAGGGCCTGTCGGCTACGAGCAGTACTTC. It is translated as CASSQETMTAFFAGGPVGYEQYF.

CDR3 in amino acids: CASSLTSGRGTDTQYF. CDR3 bases: TGTGCCAGCAGCTTAACTAGCGGGAGGGGTACAGATACGCAGTATTTT. The rearrangement links TRBV7-9 to TRBJ2-3; 13 bases map to TRBD2. Germline values: CDR1 SEHNR, CDR2 FQNEAQ (reference sequence). The CDR3 totals 16 residues. The J segment lost 3 bases and the V segment lost 2 bases, leaving 2 bases of the junction unmatched.

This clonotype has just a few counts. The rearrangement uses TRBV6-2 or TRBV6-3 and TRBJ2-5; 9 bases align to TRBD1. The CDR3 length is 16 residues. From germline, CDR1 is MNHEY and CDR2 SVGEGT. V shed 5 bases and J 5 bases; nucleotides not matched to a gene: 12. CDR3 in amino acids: CASSPFGTGKSETQYF. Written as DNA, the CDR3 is TGTGCCAGCAGTCCGTTCGGGACAGGGAAAAGTGAGACCCAGTACTTC.

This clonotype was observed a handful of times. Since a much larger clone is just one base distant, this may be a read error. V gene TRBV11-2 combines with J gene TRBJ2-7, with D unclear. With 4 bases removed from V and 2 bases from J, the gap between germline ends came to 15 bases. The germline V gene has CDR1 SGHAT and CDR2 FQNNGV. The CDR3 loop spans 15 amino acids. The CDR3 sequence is CASSWADTAPYEQYF. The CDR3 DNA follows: TGTGCCAGCAGCTGGGCGGATACCGCGCCCTACGAGCAGTACTTC.